One sample yielded the 30 T cell receptor beta chains listed below, sequenced in a study of T cell changes during pregnancy in multiple sclerosis. Method: immunoSEQ multiplex PCR; TCRdb's copy keeps in-frame clones and lacks some. The top ten hold approximately 1.6% of the sample, which has tens of thousands of clones, 80% to 95% seen once. Sequencing used peripheral blood, obtained in the first trimester of pregnancy. Receptors originate from a female donor in good health, enrolled as a control in a pregnancy study.

The chain uses TRBV4-2 and TRBJ1-1; a possible D gene is TRBD1 (5 bases). Between the trimmed V and J ends, which lost 5 bases and 5 bases, there was a span of 15 bases. The germline V gene has CDR1 LGHNA and CDR2 YNFKEQ. The CDR3 sequence is 14 residues long. The CDR3 DNA is TGTGCCAGCAGCGCGGGGGGGTCGAGGACTGAAGCTTTCTTT. Translation: CASSAGGSRTEAFF.

The rearrangement uses TRBV7-9 and TRBJ2-1; a possible D gene is TRBD2 (5 bases). Germline V gene lookup returns CDR1 SEHNR and CDR2 FQNEAQ (reference sequence). Trimming left V 5 bases short and J 9 bases short, with 14 bases between. This CDR3 comprises 13 residues. The chain's CDR3 is CASSRSEPSEQFF. Written as DNA, the CDR3 is TGTGCCAGCAGCCGTAGCGAACCGAGTGAGCAGTTCTTC.

The CDR3 is CASSGWDRGIPEQYF. CDR3 nucleotides: TGTGCCAGCAGTGGTTGGGACAGGGGAATTCCCGAGCAGTACTTC. J is TRBJ2-7 and V is TRBV6-1; 10 bases match TRBD1. From germline, CDR1 is MNHNS and CDR2 SASEGT. J was trimmed by 6 bases and V by 4 bases; bases with no gene match: 9. The CDR3 sequence is 15 residues long.

The chain recombines TRBV19 with TRBJ2-2; 7 positions match TRBD2. Germline V gene lookup returns CDR1 LNHDA and CDR2 SQIVND (reference sequence). J gave up 4 bases and V 6 bases, and 11 bases lay outside the gene matches. This CDR3 has 16 residues. The CDR3 protein is CASRYGGGLGTGELFF. The DNA for the CDR3 is TGTGCCAGTAGGTACGGGGGAGGGCTTGGCACCGGGGAGCTGTTTTTT.

The chain uses TRBV6-5 and TRBJ2-7, with TRBD1 as a possible D gene (6 bases). Germline V gives CDR1 MNHEY, CDR2 SVGAGI. The V gene lost 3 bases and the J gene lost 3 bases, with 12 bases spanning the gap. CDR3 length: 14 residues. The CDR3 reads CASSYDEGGYEQYF. The CDR3 nucleotides are TGTGCCAGCAGTTATGACGAAGGGGGCTACGAGCAGTACTTC.

This chain joins TRBV28 and TRBJ2-5, with D possibly TRBD1 on 5 matching bases. V was trimmed by 3 bases and J by 2 bases, leaving 10 bases between them. Per germline, CDR1 MDHEN and CDR2 SYDVKM. The CDR3 sequence is 14 residues long. The CDR3 protein is CASSFLYRQETQYF. For the CDR3, the DNA is TGTGCCAGCAGTTTCCTTTACAGGCAAGAGACCCAGTACTTC.

This sequence joins TRBV15 and TRBJ2-1; 7 bases are shared with TRBD2. CDR3 length: 16 amino acids. V trimming: 0 bases; J trimming: 6 bases; junction bases outside the gene matches: 8. CDR1 is LNHNV, CDR2 YYDKDF, per germline (reference sequence). The chain's CDR3 is CATSRDAPGLTNEQFF. DNA for the CDR3: TGTGCCACCAGCAGAGACGCACCGGGACTAACCAATGAGCAGTTCTTC. The whole variable domain, filled in from reference TRBV15 and TRBJ2-1, reads DAMVIQNPRYQVTQFGKPVTLSCSQTLNHNVMYWYQQKSSQAPKLLFHYYDKDFNNEADTPDNFQSRRPNTSFCFLDIRSPGLGDTAMYLCATSRDAPGLTNEQFFGPGTRLTVL.

A word on this clone: One end of the junction fails to match germline, which may point to a read error. This chain links TRBV4-1 with TRBJ1-2, with 8 bases matching TRBD1. CDR3 length equals 14 residues. Germline assignment: CDR1 MGHRA and CDR2 YSYEKL. Written as DNA, the CDR3 is TGCGCCAGCAGTCAAGCAGGGGGCTCGGGTGGCTACACCTTC. It translates to CASSQAGGSGGYTF.

V gene TRBV5-5 combines with J gene TRBJ2-7, with D possibly matching TRBD2 (5 bases). Deletions cut 5 bases from V and 0 bases from J, with 12 bases between. In germline, CDR1 is SGHKS, CDR2 YYEKEE (reference sequence). The CDR3 covers 14 residues. This CDR3 is CASRSADYSYEQYF. The CDR3 nucleotides read TGTGCCAGCAGATCCGCTGACTACTCCTACGAGCAGTACTTC.

This clone has only one observation. The rearrangement joins TRBV7-2 to TRBJ1-3, with TRBD1 matching 7 bases. Unmatched junction bases numbered 0, after V lost 1 base and J lost 0 bases. The CDR3 consists of 15 residues. Germline assignment: CDR1 SGHTA and CDR2 FQGNSA. The CDR3, as DNA: TGTGCCAGCAGCTTAGGGGACAGCTCTGGAAACACCATATATTTT. Translating gives CASSLGDSSGNTIYF. Filled out from reference TRBV7-2 and TRBJ1-3, the complete variable domain reads GAGVSQSPSNKVTEKGKDVELRCDPISGHTALYWYRQSLGQGLEFLIYFQGNSAPDKSGLPSDRFSAERTGGSVSTLTIQRTQQEDSAVYLCASSLGDSSGNTIYFGEGSWLTVV.

CDR3 in amino acids: CASSSGNQPQHF. CDR3 nucleotides: TGTGCCAGCAGCTCAGGGAATCAGCCCCAGCATTTT. V is TRBV11-2 and J is TRBJ1-5; a possible D gene is TRBD1 (5 bases). V dropped 4 bases and J dropped 4 bases, with 5 bases sitting between them. The CDR3 loop spans 12 amino acids. Germline values: CDR1 SGHAT, CDR2 FQNNGV.

The chain combines TRBV5-1 with TRBJ1-1; 9 nucleotides align to TRBD1. The germline V gene encodes CDR1 SGHRS and CDR2 YFSETQ. This CDR3 region has 15 residues. After removal of 0 bases from V and 0 bases from J, the junction contained 0 bases not matched to a gene. CDR3 residues: CASSLGTGVNTEAFF. The DNA for the CDR3 is TGCGCCAGCAGCTTGGGGACAGGGGTGAACACTGAAGCTTTCTTT.

V gene TRBV19 combines with J gene TRBJ1-1; TRBD1 matches at 8 bases. The germline V gene has CDR1 LNHDA and CDR2 SQIVND (reference sequence). V trimming: 6 bases; J trimming: 0 bases; junction bases outside the gene matches: 9. CDR3 size: 16 residues. The CDR3 DNA is TGTGCCAGTAGCTCGACAGGGGAGGCTATGAACACTGAAGCTTTCTTT. Protein sequence: CASSSTGEAMNTEAFF.

V and J are TRBV28 and TRBJ2-7, with a tentative D call TRBD2 (6 bases). Looked up from germline, CDR1 is MDHEN and CDR2 is SYDVKM. The CDR3 totals 14 residues. V dropped 6 bases and J dropped 3 bases, with 15 bases sitting between them. The CDR3 protein is CASSRLGRYYEQYF. The CDR3 DNA is TGTGCCAGCAGCCGTTTGGGGAGGTACTACGAGCAGTACTTC.

CDR3 in amino acids: CASSSRTSGGSYNEQFF. The CDR3 DNA reads TGTGCCAGCAGCTCCCGGACTAGCGGGGGTTCCTACAATGAGCAGTTCTTC. The genes are TRBV11-2 and TRBJ2-1; 13 bases are shared with TRBD2. J gave up 1 base and V 4 bases, and 4 bases lay outside the gene matches. Germline assignment: CDR1 SGHAT and CDR2 FQNNGV. The CDR3 runs 17 residues.

The gene calls are TRBV5-4 and TRBJ2-5, with a weak D call TRBD1 (6 bases). Per germline, CDR1 SGHNT and CDR2 YYREEE (reference sequence). The CDR3 consists of 14 residues. V was trimmed by 4 bases and J by 0 bases, leaving 10 bases between them. The CDR3 coding sequence is TGTGCCAGCAGCGGGGGACACCACCAAGAGACCCAGTACTTC. Translated: CASSGGHHQETQYF.

The chain carries TRBV18 and TRBJ1-3, with D uncertain. This CDR3 has 13 residues. Trimming stripped 3 bases from V and 4 bases from J, with 7 bases between. CDR1 and CDR2 (germline): KGHSH, LQKENI. DNA of the CDR3: TGTGCCAGCTCACCCTCGGAGGGAAACACCATATATTTT. Its protein is CASSPSEGNTIYF.

The chain combines TRBV27 with TRBJ2-7, with 7 bases identical to TRBD1. Germline V CDR1 and CDR2: MNHEY, SMNVEV (reference sequence). This CDR3 has 16 residues. V was clipped by 2 bases and J by 2 bases; unmatched bases: 9. The CDR3 region is CASSLRGSDRAYEQYF. The CDR3 DNA sequence: TGTGCCAGCAGTTTAAGGGGGAGCGACAGGGCCTACGAGCAGTACTTC.

The chain has TRBV9 and TRBJ2-5; possibly TRBD2 for D (6 bases). This CDR3 is 15 amino acids long. CDR1 and CDR2 (germline): SGDLS, YYNGEE. V lost 2 bases to trimming and J lost 2 bases, with 13 bases between them. The CDR3 loop is CASSVSGWGQETQYF. Here the CDR3 DNA reads TGTGCCAGCAGCGTTAGCGGTTGGGGGCAAGAGACCCAGTACTTC.

J is TRBJ2-1 and V is TRBV6-6; no firm D call. CDR1 MNHNY and CDR2 SVGAGI come from the germline V gene (reference sequence). This CDR3 spans 13 amino acids. V gave up 6 bases and J gave up 5 bases, with 11 bases separating them. The CDR3 protein is CASRPAANNEQFF. The CDR3, as DNA: TGTGCCAGCAGGCCCGCGGCGAACAATGAGCAGTTCTTC.

The chain combines TRBV5-1 with TRBJ2-7; TRBD1 matches at 7 bases. The germline gives CDR1 SGHRS, CDR2 YFSETQ. Trimming at V came to 1 base and at J to 2 bases, leaving 12 bases not matched to a gene. The CDR3 loop spans 17 amino acids. The CDR3 loop reads CASSLSSGTAKPYEQYF. As DNA, the CDR3 is TGCGCCAGCAGCTTGTCGTCGGGGACAGCGAAACCCTACGAGCAGTACTTC.

The CDR3 coding sequence is TGTGCCAGCAGCACACAAAAGGTCAGGTACTACGAGCAGTACTTC. Protein sequence: CASSTQKVRYYEQYF. The chain has TRBV7-9 and TRBJ2-7; D gene ambiguous. The CDR3 runs 15 residues. The V gene lost 5 bases and the J gene lost 3 bases, with 17 bases spanning the gap. Germline V gives CDR1 SEHNR, CDR2 FQNEAQ (reference sequence).

The genes are TRBV28 and TRBJ1-2; D gene uncertain. Germline CDR1 is MDHEN and CDR2 is SYDVKM. V was cut by 8 bases and J by 8 bases, with 9 bases left in between. The CDR3 has 10 amino acids. This CDR3 is CASGTRGYTF. CDR3 nucleotides: TGTGCCAGCGGTACACGCGGCTACACCTTC.

The rearrangement uses TRBV6-1 and TRBJ2-7; TRBD2 matches 7 bases. This CDR3 is 14 amino acids long. Germline-derived CDR1 and CDR2 are MNHNS and SASEGT. V trimming: 2 bases; J trimming: 4 bases; junction bases outside the gene matches: 5. This chain's CDR3 is CASSEKRGLYEQYF. CDR3 nucleotide sequence: TGTGCCAGCAGTGAAAAGCGGGGTTTATACGAGCAGTACTTC.

A few counts support this clone. The chain carries TRBV5-4 and TRBJ2-5; D unresolved. With 0 bases removed from V and 5 bases from J, the gap between germline ends came to 14 bases. CDR3 length equals 15 residues. CDR1 is SGHNT and CDR2 is YYREEE in the germline V gene (reference sequence). In DNA form, the CDR3 reads TGTGCCAGCAGCTTGGGAGGATCCATGGCCGAGACCCAGTACTTC. This encodes CASSLGGSMAETQYF. The variable domain in full, with the rest retrieved from reference TRBV5-4 and TRBJ2-5, is ETGVTQSPTHLIKTRGQQVTLRCSSQSGHNTVSWYQQALGQGPQFIFQYYREEENGRGNFPPRFSGLQFPNYSSELNVNALELDDSALYLCASSLGGSMAETQYFGPGTRLLVL.

This chain links TRBV2 with TRBJ2-3; 9 positions match TRBD1. From germline, CDR1 is SNHLY and CDR2 FYNNEI. Trimming removed 4 bases from V and 2 bases from J; junction bases left unmatched: 7. This CDR3 has 16 amino acids. The chain's CDR3 is CASSVGTGPSTDTQYF. DNA for the CDR3: TGTGCCAGCAGTGTTGGGACAGGGCCCTCCACAGATACGCAGTATTTT. The whole variable domain, remainder taken from reference TRBV2 and TRBJ2-3, is EPEVTQTPSHQVTQMGQEVILRCVPISNHLYFYWYRQILGQKVEFLVSFYNNEISEKSEIFDDQFSVERPDGSNFTLKIRSTKLEDSAMYFCASSVGTGPSTDTQYFGPGTRLTVL.

The CDR3 loop reads CASSLEAGNLYEQYF. CDR3 coding DNA: TGCGCCAGCAGCTTGGAGGCAGGGAACCTATACGAGCAGTACTTC. This rearrangement joins TRBV5-1 to TRBJ2-7; maybe TRBD1 (5 bases). Trimming pared 0 bases from V and 4 bases from J, leaving 14 bases between. The CDR3 totals 15 residues. CDR1 SGHRS and CDR2 YFSETQ come from the germline V gene.

This rearrangement joins TRBV7-9 to TRBJ1-5; a weak D match, TRBD1 (5 bases). CDR1 and CDR2 (germline): SEHNR, FQNEAQ (reference sequence). The CDR3 consists of 15 residues. V was shortened by 5 bases and J by 4 bases, with 15 bases between the two germline ends. This CDR3 is CASSRGLQANQPQHF. In DNA, the CDR3 is TGTGCCAGCAGCAGGGGCCTTCAAGCTAATCAGCCCCAGCATTTT.

The V call is TRBV2, the J call TRBJ2-2; TRBD1 aligns across 9 bases. The CDR3 sequence is 16 residues long. The junction had 13 bases not matched to a gene; V was cut back by 6 bases and J by 8 bases. Per the germline V gene, CDR1 is SNHLY and CDR2 is FYNNEI. Here the CDR3 DNA reads TGTGCCAGCAGCCGAATATCCGGACAGGGGAGGGGGGAGCTGTTTTTT. Encoded protein: CASSRISGQGRGELFF.

The chain links TRBV28 to TRBJ2-7; 11 nucleotides align to TRBD2. The CDR3 contains 13 residues. With V trimmed by 8 bases and J by 5 bases, 5 bases remained unmatched. CDR1 is MDHEN, CDR2 SYDVKM, per germline. The CDR3 is CASSSGRNNEQYF. DNA for the CDR3: TGTGCCAGCTCTAGCGGGAGGAACAACGAGCAGTACTTC.